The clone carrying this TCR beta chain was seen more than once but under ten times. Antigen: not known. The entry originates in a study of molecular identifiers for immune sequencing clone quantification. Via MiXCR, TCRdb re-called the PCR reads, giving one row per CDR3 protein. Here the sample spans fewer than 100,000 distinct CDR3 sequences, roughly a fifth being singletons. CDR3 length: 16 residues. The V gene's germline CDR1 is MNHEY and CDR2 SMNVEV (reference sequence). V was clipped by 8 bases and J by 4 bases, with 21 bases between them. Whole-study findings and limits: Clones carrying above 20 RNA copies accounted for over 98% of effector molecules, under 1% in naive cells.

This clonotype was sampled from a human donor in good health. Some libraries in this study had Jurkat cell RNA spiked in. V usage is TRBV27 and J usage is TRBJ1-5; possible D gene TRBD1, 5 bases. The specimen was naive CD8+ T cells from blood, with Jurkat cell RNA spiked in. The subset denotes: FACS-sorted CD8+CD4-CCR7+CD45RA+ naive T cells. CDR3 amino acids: CASRFRGLGVNQPQHF. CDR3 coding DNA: TGTGCCAGCCGATTCCGGGGGTTGGGGGTGAATCAGCCCCAGCATTTT.